This T cell receptor (beta chain) derives from a study of patients and donors after allogeneic stem cell transplantation. TCRdb called the RT-PCR reads again in MiXCR, with one record for every CDR3 protein. The top ten clones hold around 5.5% of a sample with about a million distinct CDR3 sequences, about a sixth of them seen once. The receptor was isolated from a human donor who was either an allogeneic HSCT recipient or a stem cell or donor lymphocyte infusion donor (not recorded which). It is not recorded whose cells these are; they may come from a transplant donor. Sequencing input: blood, either unsorted or a sorted T cell fraction (not recorded which).

CDR3 residues: CASSPLPVGTLREQYF. The CDR3 bases are TGCGCCAGCAGCCCCCTACCCGTCGGGACCTTGAGGGAGCAGTACTTC. V gene TRBV5-1 combines with J gene TRBJ2-7, with D perhaps TRBD1 or TRBD2 (5 bases each). Germline V gene lookup returns CDR1 SGHRS and CDR2 YFSETQ. The V and J ends lost 4 bases and 7 bases respectively, with 24 bases between them. The CDR3 totals 16 residues.